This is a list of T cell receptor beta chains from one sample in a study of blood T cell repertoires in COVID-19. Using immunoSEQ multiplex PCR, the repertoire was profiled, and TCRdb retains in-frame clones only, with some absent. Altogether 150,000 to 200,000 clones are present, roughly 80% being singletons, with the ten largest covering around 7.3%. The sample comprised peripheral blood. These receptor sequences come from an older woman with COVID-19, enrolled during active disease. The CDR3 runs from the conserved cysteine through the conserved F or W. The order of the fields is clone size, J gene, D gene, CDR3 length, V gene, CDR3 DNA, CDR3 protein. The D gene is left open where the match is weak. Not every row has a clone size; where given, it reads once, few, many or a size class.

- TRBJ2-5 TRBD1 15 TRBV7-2 TGTGCCAGCAGCTTAATGGGACAGGGCCAAGAGACCCAGTACTTC CASSLMGQGQETQYF
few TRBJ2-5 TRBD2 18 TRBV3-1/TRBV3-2 TGTGCCAGCAGCCATCACGATTACGGGCGGGAGAGGGTAGAGACCCAGTACTTC CASSHHDYGRERVETQYF
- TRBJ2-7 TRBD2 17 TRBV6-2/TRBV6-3 TGTGCCAGCAGTTACAGTCTTAGGACTAGCGGGATTTACGAGCAGTACTTC CASSYSLRTSGIYEQYF
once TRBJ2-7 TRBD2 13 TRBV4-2 TGTGCCAGCAGCCAATCAGCGGGAGGCGAGCAGTACTTC CASSQSAGGEQYF
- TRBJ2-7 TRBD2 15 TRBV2 TGTGCCAGCAGCTCCGGGACTAGCGGGGGTCGGGAGCAGTACTTC CASSSGTSGGREQYF
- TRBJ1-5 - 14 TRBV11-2 TGTGCCAGCAGCTTAGACAGGGCCTCGGGGCCCCAGCATTTT CASSLDRASGPQHF
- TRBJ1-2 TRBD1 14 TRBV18 TGTGCCAGCTCACAGGGACAGGGAGGCTATGGCTACACCTTC CASSQGQGGYGYTF
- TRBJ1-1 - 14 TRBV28 TGTGCCAGTGACAGACCTTATGTTGGCACTGAAGCTTTCTTT CASDRPYVGTEAFF
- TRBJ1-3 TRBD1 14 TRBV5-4 TGTGCCAGCAGTCGACAGGGGATGGGAAACACCATATATTTT CASSRQGMGNTIYF
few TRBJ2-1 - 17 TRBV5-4 TGTGCCAGCAGCTTGGGAATCGGGATAAGGTTGGGCAATGAGCAGTTCTTC CASSLGIGIRLGNEQFF
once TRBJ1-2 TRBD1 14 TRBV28 TGTGCCAGCAGGCTACAGGGGGCGCAAAGTGGCTACACCTTC CASRLQGAQSGYTF
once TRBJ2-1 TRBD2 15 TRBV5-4 TGTGCCAGCAGCGGGACTAGCGGGAGGGCTAATGAGCAGTTCTTC CASSGTSGRANEQFF
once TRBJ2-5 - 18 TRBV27 TGTGCCAGCAGTTCCTCCATGCAGGGGCGGGAGCTCCAAGAGACCCAGTACTTC CASSSSMQGRELQETQYF
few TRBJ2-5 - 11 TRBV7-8 TGTGCCAGCAGCCCTAGTGAGACCCAGTACTTC CASSPSETQYF
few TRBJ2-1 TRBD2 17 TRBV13 TGTGCCAGCAGCCCTCGGACTAGCGGGAGTGTGAGGAATGAGCAGTTCTTC CASSPRTSGSVRNEQFF
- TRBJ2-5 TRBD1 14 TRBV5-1 TGCGCCAGCAGCTTGGGAGGGACAGTCGAGACCCAGTACTTC CASSLGGTVETQYF
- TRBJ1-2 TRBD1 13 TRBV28 TGTGCCATTAAAGACAGGGGACTTTATGGCTACACCTTC CAIKDRGLYGYTF
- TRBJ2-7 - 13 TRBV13 TGTGCCAGCAGCTTAGAGGACAGCCTGGAGCAGTACTTC CASSLEDSLEQYF
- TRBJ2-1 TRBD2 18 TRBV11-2 TGTGCCAGCAGCTTAGAGGGTCTACTAGCGGGATTATACAATGAGCAGTTCTTC CASSLEGLLAGLYNEQFF
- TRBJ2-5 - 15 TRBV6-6 TGTGCCAGCAGTTTTGGCGGGGTGGGCCAAGAGACCCAGTACTTC CASSFGGVGQETQYF
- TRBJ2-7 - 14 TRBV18 TGTGCCAGCTCAACTTTGGTTGGCTCCTACGAGCAGTACTTC CASSTLVGSYEQYF
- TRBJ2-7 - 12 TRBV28 TGTGCCAGCACCCGTCCGGGGAACTTACAGTACTTC CASTRPGNLQYF
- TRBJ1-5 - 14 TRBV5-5 TGTGCCAGCAGCTTGAAGGGGTTTGACCAGCCCCAGCATTTT CASSLKGFDQPQHF
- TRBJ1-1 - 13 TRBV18 TGTGCCAGCTCACCCGGGATAACCACTGAAGCTTTCTTT CASSPGITTEAFF
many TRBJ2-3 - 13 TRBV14 TGTGCCAGCAGCCCCTTTTTAGCGGATACGCAGTATTTT CASSPFLADTQYF
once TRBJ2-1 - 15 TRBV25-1 TGTGCCAGCAGTCACCGGGGGGCCTCCTACAATGAGCAGTTCTTC CASSHRGASYNEQFF
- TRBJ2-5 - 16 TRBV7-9 TGTGCCAGCAGCTTAACTTTCAGGGGTTTCTTGGAGACCCAGTACTTC CASSLTFRGFLETQYF
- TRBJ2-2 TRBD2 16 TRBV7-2 TGTGCCAGCAGCTTATTCAGCGGGAACGGTTATGGGGAGCTGTTTTTT CASSLFSGNGYGELFF
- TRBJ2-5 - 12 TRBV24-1 TGTGCCACCAGCTCAGGGTCAGGGACCCAGTACTTC CATSSGSGTQYF
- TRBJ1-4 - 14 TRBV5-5 TGTGCCAGCAGCTTCGGGGCAACTAATGAAAAACTGTTTTTT CASSFGATNEKLFF
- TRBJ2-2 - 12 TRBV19 TGTGCCAGTCGCCTTAGAACCGGGGAGCTGTTTTTT CASRLRTGELFF
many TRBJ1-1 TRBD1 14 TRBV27 TGTGCCAGCAGTGTGGGACAGGGAAACACTGAAGCTTTCTTT CASSVGQGNTEAFF
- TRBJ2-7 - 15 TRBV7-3 TGTGCCAGCAGCTTAGACGGGATATCCTCCTACGAGCAGTACTTC CASSLDGISSYEQYF
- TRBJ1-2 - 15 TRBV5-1 TGCGCCAGCAGCTTCCGGGGGGGCTTCGACTATGGCTACACCTTC CASSFRGGFDYGYTF
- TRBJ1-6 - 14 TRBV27 TGTGCCAGCAGTCTAGACAGCCATAGGGCACCCCTCCACTTT CASSLDSHRAPLHF
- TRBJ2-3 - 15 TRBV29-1 TGCAGCGTTGTAAGGGGTACGGGTAGCACAGATACGCAGTATTTT CSVVRGTGSTDTQYF
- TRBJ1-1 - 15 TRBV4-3 TGCGCCAGCAGCCAAGCCGGACGGGGATTTACTGAAGCTTTCTTT CASSQAGRGFTEAFF
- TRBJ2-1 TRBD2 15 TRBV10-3 TGTGCCATCAGTCCACTAGCGTTAAACTACAATGAGCAGTTCTTC CAISPLALNYNEQFF
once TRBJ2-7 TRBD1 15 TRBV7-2 TGTGCCAGCAGCTTAGAGGGGGCGGCAGCCTACGAGCAGTACTTC CASSLEGAAAYEQYF
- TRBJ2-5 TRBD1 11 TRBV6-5 TGTGCCAGCACAGGGGGAGAGACCCAGTACTTC CASTGGETQYF
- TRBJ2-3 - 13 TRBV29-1 TGCAGCGTTGAACTAGCTAGCACAGATACGCAGTATTTT CSVELASTDTQYF
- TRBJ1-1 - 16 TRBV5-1 TGCGCCAGCAGCGCCCGGGCGGGGGTGGTGGGCACTGAAGCTTTCTTT CASSARAGVVGTEAFF
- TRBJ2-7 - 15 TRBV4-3 TGCGCCAGCAGCCAAGCGAGGGATCCCTCCTACGAGCAGTACTTC CASSQARDPSYEQYF
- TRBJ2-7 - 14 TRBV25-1 TGTGCCAGCAGTGACAGGGGCGAAGACTACGAGCAGTACTTC CASSDRGEDYEQYF
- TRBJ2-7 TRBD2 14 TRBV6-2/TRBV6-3 TGTGCCAGCAGTGTTAGCGGGAGCCTCTACGAGCAGTACTTC CASSVSGSLYEQYF
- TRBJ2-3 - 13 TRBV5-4 TGTGCCAGCCGCAGGGATACGACAGATACGCAGTATTTT CASRRDTTDTQYF
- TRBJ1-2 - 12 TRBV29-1 TGCAGCGGCGGCGGGGGAGCCTATGGCTACACCTTC CSGGGGAYGYTF
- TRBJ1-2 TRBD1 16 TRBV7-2 TGTGCCAGCAGCTCTCGCGGACAGGGGAAGGCGTATGGCTACACCTTC CASSSRGQGKAYGYTF
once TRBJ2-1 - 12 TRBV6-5 TGTGCCAGCAGTTACCCGGGACTGGGGCAGTTCTTC CASSYPGLGQFF
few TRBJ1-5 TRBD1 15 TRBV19 TGTGCCAGTAGTATGGGACAGGGAGGCAATCAGCCCCAGCATTTT CASSMGQGGNQPQHF